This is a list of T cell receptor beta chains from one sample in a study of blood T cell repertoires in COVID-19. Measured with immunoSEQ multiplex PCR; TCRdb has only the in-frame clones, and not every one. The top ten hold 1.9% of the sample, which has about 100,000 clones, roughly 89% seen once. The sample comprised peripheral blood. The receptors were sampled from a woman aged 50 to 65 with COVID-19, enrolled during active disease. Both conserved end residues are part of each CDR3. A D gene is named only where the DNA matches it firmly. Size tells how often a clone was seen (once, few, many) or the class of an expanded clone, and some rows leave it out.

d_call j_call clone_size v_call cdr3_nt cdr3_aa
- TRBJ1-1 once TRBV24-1 TGTGCCACCAGTGATTCCACGGGTAGTGAAGCTTTCTTT CATSDSTGSEAFF
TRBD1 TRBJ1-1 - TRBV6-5 TGTGCCACAAGGAAACAGGGGAATTTGAACACTGAAGCTTTCTTT CATRKQGNLNTEAFF
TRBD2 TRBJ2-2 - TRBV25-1 TGTGCCAGCAGTCTAGACATGGGAGGGCTGAACACCGGGGAGCTGTTTTTT CASSLDMGGLNTGELFF
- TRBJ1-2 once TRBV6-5 TGTGCCAGCAGTCCCATGGGTGCGGTGGAACACACCTTC CASSPMGAVEHTF
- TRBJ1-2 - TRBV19 TGTGCCAGTAGTCTCGGGAGGGCAGGACGGTTGGACTATGGCTACACCTTC CASSLGRAGRLDYGYTF
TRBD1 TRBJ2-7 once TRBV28 TGTGCCAGCAGTATCAGACAGGGTGTTGCCTACGAGCAGTACTTC CASSIRQGVAYEQYF
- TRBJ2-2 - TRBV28 TGTGCCAGCAGTCCCCTGGGGGCAGGGGAGAAAACCGGGGAGCTGTTTTTT CASSPLGAGEKTGELFF
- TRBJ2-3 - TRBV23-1 TGCGCCAGCCTTTTGTGGAGGGAGAACACAGATACGCAGTATTTT CASLLWRENTDTQYF
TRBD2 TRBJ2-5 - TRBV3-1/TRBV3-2 TGTGCCAGCAGCCAACCCTTAGCGGGGGGGCAAGAGACCCAGTACTTC CASSQPLAGGQETQYF
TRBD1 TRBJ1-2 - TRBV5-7 TGTGCCAGCAGCTTTCGGACAGGGCCTGAGGGCTACACCTTC CASSFRTGPEGYTF
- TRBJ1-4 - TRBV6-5 TGTGCCAGCGGGAGGGTAACTAATGAAAAACTGTTTTTT CASGRVTNEKLFF
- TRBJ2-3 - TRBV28 TGTGCCAGCAGTTTAGCGGCTGGTCTCACAGATACGCAGTATTTT CASSLAAGLTDTQYF
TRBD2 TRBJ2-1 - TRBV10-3 TGTGCCATCAGCACTAGCGGAAAAAATGAGCAGTTCTTC CAISTSGKNEQFF
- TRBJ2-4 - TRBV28 TGTGCCAGCAGTTCTGTACCCCAGTACCTAGCCAAAAACATTCAGTACTTC CASSSVPQYLAKNIQYF
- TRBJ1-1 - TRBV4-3 TGCGCCAGCAGCGCGCGAAGAGGAGACACTGAAGCTTTCTTT CASSARRGDTEAFF
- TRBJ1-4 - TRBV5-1 TGCGCCAGCAGCCCCCTCCGGATGTCGGAGGAAAAACTGTTTTTT CASSPLRMSEEKLFF
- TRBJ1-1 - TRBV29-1 TGCAGCGCCGAGGGTAGCGTGAACACTGAAGCTTTCTTT CSAEGSVNTEAFF
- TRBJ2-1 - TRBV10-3 TGTGCCATCAGGAGGTCCGGTAACGATCGGTACAATGAGCAGTTCTTC CAIRRSGNDRYNEQFF
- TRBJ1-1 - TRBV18 TGTGCCAGCTCACCCGACAGTAAGAGGGCTTTCTTT CASSPDSKRAFF
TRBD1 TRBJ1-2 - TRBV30 TGTGCCTGGAGTGTAACAGGGGGCCTGAACTATGGCTACACCTTC CAWSVTGGLNYGYTF
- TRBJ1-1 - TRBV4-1 TGCGCCAGCAGCCAAGATCTGGGCGGGGTGTACACTGAAGCTTTCTTT CASSQDLGGVYTEAFF
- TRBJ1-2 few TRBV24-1 TGTGCCACCAGTGATTTGGAGTGGGAGGGGAAGGGCTACACCTTC CATSDLEWEGKGYTF